This T cell receptor beta chain emerged from a study of cytotoxic CD8 clonotypes in ibrutinib-treated CLL. Data came from immunoSEQ multiplex PCR; TCRdb stores just in-frame clones and leaves some out. The sample includes some 300,000 clones, more than 65% seen only once; the top ten take 6.5% to 8.5%. This clone was observed once. The germline V gene encodes CDR1 MNHEY and CDR2 SMNVEV (reference sequence). CDR3 length equals 16 residues. Trimming left V 7 bases short and J 0 bases short, with 17 bases between. The J gene is TRBJ2-3, the V gene TRBV27; TRBD2 is a possible D gene (6 bases). Sequenced here: PBMCs, sampled before ibrutinib treatment. This receptor was obtained from a human donor with chronic lymphocytic leukemia. Here the CDR3 DNA reads TGTGCCAGCACCACCGGGAGATACGGTAGCACAGATACGCAGTATTTT. This sequence encodes CASTTGRYGSTDTQYF.